This T cell receptor (beta chain) was recorded in a study of T cells after yellow fever vaccination. One entry per CDR3 protein, called by TCRdb with MiXCR from the 5' RACE reads. Of around 100,000 distinct CDR3 sequences listed, roughly 8.4% are singletons. The input for sequencing was CD8+ T cells sorted from PBMCs, taken 45 days after the yellow fever booster vaccination. The sequence was collected from a man aged 25-40 years who received the YFV17D yellow fever vaccine.

CDR3 bases: TGCAGTGCTAGGGGACAGGCCAAGAGGTCGGAGACTCATGCTTCTGGGGCCAACGTCCTGACTTTC. Its protein product is CSARGQAKRSETHASGANVLTF. The gene calls are TRBV20-1 and TRBJ2-6; TRBD1 agrees at 8 bases. From germline, CDR1 is DFQATT and CDR2 SNEGSKA (reference sequence). There are 22 residues in the CDR3. Trimming removed 3 bases from V and 1 base from J; junction bases left unmatched: 23.